This TCR beta chain originates from a study of cytomegalovirus exposure and HLA in healthy donors. Method: immunoSEQ multiplex PCR; TCRdb's copy keeps in-frame clones and lacks some. The sample contains approximately 90,000 clones, roughly 92% of which appear only once. Regarding this clone: As yet, its antigen is unknown.

The ends were cut back, 3 bases at V and 3 bases at J, with 11 bases in the middle. CDR1 and CDR2 from the germline V gene are PRHDT and FYEKMQ (reference sequence). The CDR3 sequence is 15 residues long. General study findings and limits: Associated with cytomegalovirus, according to the listing, were around 160 TCR beta chains.

Sequenced sample: PBMCs. The TCR comes from a young woman in good health and CMV-seropositive. The rearrangement uses TRBV13 and TRBJ1-4; tentatively, D is TRBD1 (6 bases). CDR3 bases: TGTGCCAGCAGCTTGGGGGGGCGGCCTAATGAAAAACTGTTTTTT. Translation gives CASSLGGRPNEKLFF.